The 20 T cell receptor beta chains given below trace back to one sample, sequenced in a study of T-cell reconstitution after alpha-beta-depleted transplantation in children. Molecular barcoding with unique molecular identifiers was used for the TCRbeta library. A single record per CDR3 protein comes from TCRdb applying MiXCR to the PCR reads. Altogether some 200,000 distinct CDR3 sequences are present, around 7.7% being singletons, with the ten largest covering approximately 40%. Here the sequenced sample was PBMCs, mostly from graft donor cells, taken 360 days after TCRalphabeta/CD19-depleted stem cell transplant. Source of these receptors: a male patient aged 2-15 years who had a stem cell transplant for acute myeloid leukemia, so the T cells may come from the graft donor.

This clonotype was found many times. The rearrangement uses TRBV12-3 or TRBV12-4 and TRBJ2-7; the D is unclear. This CDR3 is built from 12 residues. V gave up 3 bases and J gave up 4 bases, with 7 bases separating them. The CDR3 here is CASSFMGYEQYV. In DNA form, the CDR3 reads TGTGCCAGCAGTTTCATGGGTTACGAGCAGTACGTC.

This clonotype was seen at least ten times. The chain links TRBV11-2 to TRBJ2-7; D call uncertain. The CDR3 has 15 residues. Trimming removed 3 bases from V and 3 bases from J, with 15 bases in between. Germline lookup yields CDR1 SGHAT and CDR2 FQNNGV. The chain's CDR3 is CASSFLALTNYEQYF. For the CDR3, the DNA is TGTGCCAGCAGCTTTTTAGCACTCACAAACTACGAGCAGTACTTC.

CDR3 residues: CSTQVQETQYF. The DNA for the CDR3 is TGCAGCACCCAGGTACAAGAGACCCAGTACTTC. The chain employs TRBV29-1 and TRBJ2-5, with D uncertain. The germline V and J ends were trimmed by 8 bases and 2 bases, with 9 bases remaining between them. Per germline, CDR1 SQVTM and CDR2 ANQGSEA. This CDR3 is 11 amino acids long.

This clonotype has just a few counts. V usage is TRBV27 and J usage is TRBJ1-1; no firm D call. V lost 7 bases, J lost 5 bases, and 14 bases lay in between. The V gene's germline CDR1 is MNHEY and CDR2 SMNVEV (reference sequence). This CDR3 is 13 amino acids long. Here the CDR3 reads CASTDPGWTEAFF. CDR3 coding DNA: TGTGCCAGCACCGACCCGGGGTGGACTGAAGCTTTCTTT.

This clonotype was observed at least ten times. The CDR3 spells CASSLNSPGLSGEQFF. In DNA form, the CDR3 reads TGTGCCAGCAGTTTAAACTCACCGGGACTTAGTGGTGAGCAGTTCTTC. J is TRBJ2-1 and V is TRBV12-3 or TRBV12-4; possible D gene TRBD2, 6 bases. V was shortened by 2 bases and J by 9 bases, with 20 bases between the two germline ends. The CDR3 runs to 16 residues.

In this sample, this clonotype turned up a few times. An end of the junction does not agree with germline; a read error may underlie this. V gene TRBV20-1 combines with J gene TRBJ2-7; D remains unclear. There are 13 residues in the CDR3. Germline V gene sequence: CDR1 DFQATT, CDR2 SNEGSKA (reference sequence). In DNA form, the CDR3 reads TGCAGCGCTACGTCCGGGCTCCTGTACGAGCAGTACTTC. Amino acids: CSATSGLLYEQYF.

The sample holds many counts of this clonotype. The chain recombines TRBV12-3 or TRBV12-4 with TRBJ1-4, with a tentative D call TRBD1 (6 bases). V was trimmed by 6 bases and J by 2 bases, leaving 13 bases between them. This CDR3 spans 15 amino acids. DNA for the CDR3: TGTGCCAGCAGAACTGGACAGACGACTAATGAAAAACTGTTTTTT. Its translation is CASRTGQTTNEKLFF.

In this sample, this clonotype turned up a few times. This chain connects TRBV30 to TRBJ2-1; D unclear. The V end lost 3 bases, the J end lost 10 bases, and 10 bases lay between the germline ends. Germline V CDR1 and CDR2: GTSNPN, SVGIG (reference sequence). This CDR3 comprises 11 residues. The CDR3 region has the DNA TGTGCCTGGAGCCTAGGCAGGGAGCAGTTCTTC. The encoded protein is CAWSLGREQFF. Full variable domain (remainder filled in from reference TRBV30 and TRBJ2-1): SQTIHQWPATLVQPVGSPLSLECTVEGTSNPNLYWYRQAAGRGLQLLFYSVGIGQISSEVPQNLSASRPQDRQFILSSKKLLLSDSGFYLCAWSLGREQFFGPGTRLTVL.

Ten or more counts support this clonotype. The rearrangement uses TRBV7-2 and TRBJ2-2, with TRBD1 matching 12 bases. Germline lookup yields CDR1 SGHTA and CDR2 FQGNSA. The CDR3 extends over 16 amino acids. J gave up 6 bases and V 6 bases, and 8 bases lay outside the gene matches. CDR3: CASRDRDRGHSGELFF. CDR3 DNA: TGTGCCAGCAGGGATCGGGACAGGGGGCATTCCGGGGAGCTGTTTTTT.

This clonotype was picked up many times. The V call is TRBV7-2, the J call TRBJ2-7; 7 bases map to TRBD2. V was pared by 1 base and J by 1 base, with 7 bases of the junction left unmatched. Germline lookup yields CDR1 SGHTA and CDR2 FQGNSA. CDR3 length: 16 residues. The CDR3 DNA reads as TGTGCCAGCAGCTTAGTACCCAGCGGGATATCCTACGAGCAGTACTTC. Translated, it gives CASSLVPSGISYEQYF.

This clonotype has at least ten counts. The J gene is TRBJ2-1, the V gene TRBV7-4, with D possibly matching TRBD2 (6 bases). This CDR3 region has 14 residues. V lost 5 bases and J lost 6, with 14 bases in between. In germline, CDR1 is SGHVT, CDR2 SQSDAQ. The CDR3 here is CASSPPGVGNEQFF. CDR3 coding DNA: TGTGCCAGCAGCCCACCGGGGGTGGGCAATGAGCAGTTCTTC.

This chain links TRBV20-1 with TRBJ2-1; TRBD2 agrees at 9 bases. This CDR3 region has 15 residues. Germline CDR1 DFQATT, CDR2 SNEGSKA (reference sequence). V was clipped by 0 bases and J by 6 bases; unmatched bases: 6. CDR3 protein: CSARDSSREGNEQFF. The CDR3 DNA is TGCAGTGCTAGAGATAGTTCGCGGGAGGGCAATGAGCAGTTCTTC.

The chain recombines TRBV29-1 with TRBJ1-1; D gene ambiguous. V was shortened by 8 bases and J by 7 bases, with 26 bases between the two germline ends. Germline V gives CDR1 SQVTM, CDR2 ANQGSEA. This CDR3 contains 15 residues. DNA of the CDR3: TGCAGCACTTCCCCCCCGGGGATCACGGTGGGTGAAGCTTTCTTT. Protein product: CSTSPPGITVGEAFF.

In its sample, this clonotype was seen many times. The chain recombines TRBV6-2 or TRBV6-3 with TRBJ1-6, with TRBD1 identical over 7 bases. The CDR3 covers 15 residues. The germline V gene has CDR1 MNHEY and CDR2 SVGEGT. Trimming at V came to 8 bases and at J to 9 bases, leaving 13 bases not matched to a gene. The CDR3 DNA sequence: TGTGCCAGCGGAGAAAGACAGGGACTAACTTCACCCCTCCACTTT. Translated: CASGERQGLTSPLHF.

This clonotype has only a few counts. V is TRBV15 and J is TRBJ2-4, with a tentative D call TRBD1 (6 bases). Germline V CDR1 and CDR2: LNHNV, YYDKDF (reference sequence). V was shortened by 4 bases and J by 0 bases, with 13 bases between the two germline ends. The CDR3 sequence is 16 residues long. The DNA for the CDR3 is TGTGCCACCAGCAAGACAGGAGCTACAGCCAAAAACATTCAGTACTTC. Its translation is CATSKTGATAKNIQYF. Full variable domain (outside the CDR3, taken from reference TRBV15 and TRBJ2-4): DAMVIQNPRYQVTQFGKPVTLSCSQTLNHNVMYWYQQKSSQAPKLLFHYYDKDFNNEADTPDNFQSRRPNTSFCFLDIRSPGLGDTAMYLCATSKTGATAKNIQYFGAGTRLSVL.

This clonotype has a handful of counts. V usage is TRBV5-1 and J usage is TRBJ2-3; D call uncertain. The V end was cut by 4 bases, the J end by 5 bases, with 11 bases between. The CDR3 is made up of 13 amino acids. Germline values: CDR1 SGHRS, CDR2 YFSETQ. The CDR3 nucleotides are TGCGCCAGCAGCAACCGACCCGGAGATACGCAGTATTTT. Its translation is CASSNRPGDTQYF.

This clonotype was seen repeatedly, ten times or more. The V gene is TRBV20-1, the J gene TRBJ1-5, with 9 nucleotides matching TRBD1. Per germline, CDR1 DFQATT and CDR2 SNEGSKA (reference sequence). This CDR3 comprises 14 residues. J lost 5 bases, V lost 5 bases, and 7 bases had no gene match. The CDR3 coding sequence is TGCAGTGCTGCTCCGGGACAGGGTTATCAGCCCCAGCATTTT. Residues: CSAAPGQGYQPQHF.

The chain links TRBV5-1 to TRBJ2-1; D uncertain. V was clipped by 2 bases and J by 10 bases, with 19 bases between them. Germline V gives CDR1 SGHRS, CDR2 YFSETQ. The CDR3 has 15 amino acids. The CDR3 loop reads CASSFHIGLSSEQFF. DNA of the CDR3: TGCGCCAGCAGCTTTCACATAGGTCTGTCCAGCGAGCAGTTCTTC.

J is TRBJ2-5 and V is TRBV7-2, with a weak D call TRBD2 (5 bases). The V gene's germline CDR1 is SGHTA and CDR2 FQGNSA. The CDR3 is 17 amino acids. Trimming removed 1 base from V and 2 bases from J, with 17 bases in between. CDR3 nucleotides: TGTGCCAGCAGCTTAGGATTAGGTCCTAGCATACAAGAGACCCAGTACTTC. Protein: CASSLGLGPSIQETQYF.

The CDR3 nucleotides read TGTGCCAGCCGACGCGCCGGGACTGGCAACAATGAGCAGTTCTTC. This translates into CASRRAGTGNNEQFF. This sequence joins TRBV12-3 or TRBV12-4 and TRBJ2-1; maybe TRBD2 (6 bases). Trimming left V 8 bases short and J 5 bases short, with 19 bases between. CDR3 size: 15 residues.